This T cell receptor (beta chain) stems from a study of early T cells in non-severe SARS-CoV-2 infection (dated by TCRdb to about 2021). About the investigation overall: Because TCR sequencing relied on bulk RNA taken from unsorted whole blood, pairing of alpha and beta chains was not possible.

As concerns this clonotype: Its target antigen remains unknown. Nothing much larger sits one base from this clone, and base qualities are not available.

Findings and caveats that apply to the study as a whole: VDJdb matching was skewed toward anti-spike CD8 responses and likely underestimated virus-specific expansions, missing private and CD4 specificities.

Library generation was performed with 5' RACE. TCRdb lists the instrument as NextSeq 500. In the TCR library protocol, unique molecular identifiers were attached to individual cDNA molecules to correct for PCR bias and sequencing error. TCR alpha and beta chains were both sequenced, and the abundances of alpha and beta sequences in each sample were closely correlated with each other. The original methods were these. Decombinator V4 was used to annotate TCR sequences for V gene, J gene and CDR3. Expanded TCRs were defined as changing significantly between any two time points under a Poisson model with p below 0.0001. TCR abundances were normalised to the total number of TCRs sequenced in each sample and reported as counts per million. MAIT TCRs were defined by TRAV1-2 paired with TRAJ12, TRAJ20 or TRAJ33, and iNKT TCRs by TRAV10 paired with TRAJ18. VDJdb, accessed 1 November 2021, was searched for CMV, EBV and SARS-CoV-2 annotated TCRs, excluding TCRs annotated for multiple antigens. In TCRdb, the public reads were trimmed at Q25 with fastp and aligned with MiXCR, with productive beta chains retained. Every distinct CDR3 protein forms one entry, paired with its most common genes and DNA. The V and J calls reflect TCRdb's pipeline rather than the authors' work. This sample comprises about 61,000 distinct CDR3 sequences, around 12% of them detected only once. Clones ranked in the top ten supply over 1% of the sample.

Cut back by 0 bases and 7 bases, the V and J ends lie 4 bases apart. Sequences SGHAT (CDR1) and FQNNGV (CDR2) are obtained from the germline V gene. The CDR3 spans 13 residues, from the cysteine through the phenylalanine. CDR3 DNA only is kept here, 39 bases in frame from base 1. This was a case-control study nested in a cohort of healthcare workers in London, UK, who had nasopharyngeal swab PCR tests and blood samples taken every week. Between 23 and 31 March 2020, the week of the UK lockdown, healthcare workers were enrolled and then followed up weekly for as long as 16 weeks. The sample was whole blood, taken at baseline. The chain uses TRBV11-2 and TRBJ1-6; the D segment cannot be called with confidence. The origin of this receptor is an adult who was a healthcare worker with PCR-confirmed SARS-CoV-2 infection or an uninfected control (not recorded which). The donor label of this sample is uncertain. The CDR3 sequence is CASSLDLNSPLHF. The nucleotide sequence is given as TGTGCCAGCAGCTTAGATTTGAATTCACCCCTCCACTTT. Reference TRBV11-2 and TRBJ1-6 proteins supply the regions before and after the CDR3; the full variable domain is: EAGVAQSPRYKIIEKRQSVAFWCNPISGHATLYWYQQILGQGPKLLIQFQNNGVVDDSQLPKDRFSAERLKGVDSTLKIQPAKLEDSAVYLCASSLDLNSPLHFGNGTRLTVT.